The subject of this entry is one TCR beta chain. There are many counts of this clonotype. Its antigen remains undetermined. Base qualities are not at hand, and no much larger clone is one base apart. Looking up the germline V gene yields CDR1 MDHEN and CDR2 SYDVKM. V is trimmed back by 4 bases and J by 6 bases, and the junction contains 7 bases that no gene match accounts for. The CDR3 starts with the cysteine, ends with the phenylalanine, and has 15 residues. Only the CDR3 region is kept as DNA, spanning 45 bases read in frame from base 1. The time point tag for this specimen amounts to: persistent/refractory GD, antithyroid drugs over 5 years with positive TRAb. RNA was extracted from PBMCs in TRIzol for both TCR sequencing and RNA sequencing. The diagnosis of Graves' disease was made according to American Thyroid Association guidelines. The patients came from an endocrinology department in Xi'an, China. Each patient gave roughly 10 milliliters of peripheral blood, collected in an EDTA anticoagulant tube. Ficoll Paque Plus density gradient separation was used to isolate PBMCs, and no additional T cell sorting was done. An Agilent 2100 Bioanalyzer and agarose gel were used to check RNA quality, and a NanoDrop 2000 was used to measure RNA concentration.

Libraries were prepared through multiplex PCR. The listed sequencing device is Illumina HiSeq 4000. iRepertoire HTBI primers and Arm-PCR amplification of CDR3 regions were used to construct TCR beta libraries. PCR products were gel purified before sequencing. In the original analysis: A total of some 60 TRBV and more than twelve TRBJ segments were identified across samples and were used for gene usage analysis of CDR3 amino acid clonotypes. COPE and FqMerger were used to merge the filtered high-quality paired reads into contigs. BLAST was used to align contigs to IMGT TRBV, TRBD and TRBJ reference genes, with CDR3 defined following IMGT. Any clonotype with a frequency above 0.1% was counted as a highly expanded clone. Shannon entropy served as the measure of repertoire diversity, while the Gini coefficient captured V-J evenness. Public clonotypes were defined as clonotypes shared by more than one individual. The public reads were run again by TCRdb, first through fastp at Q25 and then through MiXCR, and only productive beta chains were kept. Rows with a matching CDR3 protein are joined into one entry that keeps the most common DNA and genes. TCRdb's processing, not the authors' own work, is the source of the V and J calls. The sample table records some 440,000 distinct CDR3 sequences; about a fifth of these occur just once. Jointly, the top ten make up over 7.5% of the sample.

This entry is derived from a study of regulatory T cells in long-lasting Graves disease (dated by TCRdb to about 2021). Regarding the study in general: Persistent Graves' disease was defined as antithyroid drug treatment for over 5 years with persistently positive TSH receptor autoantibodies. A total of roughly 35 samples were covered by TCR sequencing, comprising approximately 13 persistent and around 20 newly diagnosed Graves' disease patients. The study was registered as a clinical trial and conducted in China. Peripheral blood TCR sequencing and RNA sequencing compared persistent Graves' disease patients with newly diagnosed Graves' disease patients. In the clinical cohort, patients with persistent Graves' disease had used antithyroid drugs for an average of roughly ten years. On the study overall, not on this receptor specifically: Sequencing and analysis were restricted to the TCR beta chain. Persistent patients shared more public clonotypes among themselves (around 3,000) than newly diagnosed patients did (approximately 870). The authors noted that the small sample size was a limitation that may lower accuracy. Persistent Graves' disease patients showed lower TCR Shannon entropy and fewer highly expanded clones than newly diagnosed patients, suggesting clonal expansion. Persistent disease showed preferential use of TRBV28, TRBJ1-2 and TRBJ2-5, whereas newly diagnosed disease favored TRBV20-1 and TRBJ2-1. The study examined only peripheral blood because the primary lesion, thyroid tissue, could not be accessed.

The receptor chain draws on TRBV28 and TRBJ1-5; TRBD1 matches 9 bases in the middle. This TCR was sampled from a female donor with Graves disease. The input for sequencing was peripheral blood mononuclear cells (PBMCs), taken when the disease was refractory, from a patient treated with antithyroid drugs. The DNA sequence is given as TGTGCCAGCAGTTCGTCCCGGGACAGGGCTCAGCCCCAGCATTTT. Its translation is CASSSSRDRAQPQHF.